This TCR beta chain is drawn from a study of blood T cell repertoires in COVID-19 (dated by TCRdb to 2018 to 2020). For context, the study as a whole: Samples from collaborators originated in the United States, Italy and Spain and spanned both the acute and convalescent phases of COVID-19. Where HLA class I and class II types were available, the types were taken from metadata supplied by the sample provider, not from assay-based typing. Deeply sampled blood TCRbeta repertoires from subjects exposed to, actively infected with, or recovered from COVID-19 were included in the dataset. The repertoires were released in a freely available public database meant as a resource for research on the immune response to SARS-CoV-2. The samples were drawn from two sources: the first 160 participants of the ongoing ImmuneRACE study, and over 1,000 subjects contributed by 6 global collaborators. The prospective study material was composed of cDNA or gDNA derived from T cells, B-cell-depleted T cells, or PBMCs. A de-identified subject ID, COVID-19 status, age in years and sex were almost always included in the sample metadata.

This clone was seen more than once but under ten times. Its antigen is currently not known. Per-base qualities were not stored, and no clone one base away is much larger. The immunoSEQ Assay, a bias-controlled multiplex PCR, was used to amplify TCRbeta CDR3 regions from genomic DNA. Per the authors' processing: Within the assay, amplification of reference gene primers was used to estimate how many nucleated cells each sample contained. To quantify the absolute abundance of each unique TCRbeta CDR3 rearrangement, sequence reads were collapsed and filtered. For each sample, productive Simpson clonality was calculated as the square root of Simpson's diversity index over productive rearrangements. TCRdb took over this immuneACCESS table, retaining in-frame rearrangements with V and J assigned. Such tables are incomplete; in checked studies, under half of the missing clones stem from an unresolved V gene, and the remainder is unexplained. Clonal size and the V and J genes are those of that table, whereas D and trimming came from the DNA. Counted in this sample were about 310,000 clones; 85% of them appeared once. Around 1.8% of the sample is in the top ten clones.

Enrolling through a virtual design, the prospective study's participants ranged in age from about 18 to 89 years and lived across 24 United States geographic areas. In the prospective study, participants were assigned to cohorts based on the clinical history participants reported in a screening survey and a study questionnaire. Exposed participants had been in contact with someone with a PCR-confirmed or clinician-diagnosed COVID-19 case within 2 weeks of study entry. Each participant in the prospective study had whole blood, serum and a nasopharyngeal or oropharyngeal swab collected by mobile phlebotomists. Additional blood draws and questionnaires over an approximately 2-month period could optionally be provided by prospective study participants. Before DNA extraction, blood samples from the prospective study were shipped at room temperature or frozen. Per the germline V gene, SGHDT is the CDR1 and YYEEEE is the CDR2. Counted from cysteine to phenylalanine, this CDR3 has 13 amino acids. Here the CDR3 DNA is all that survives: 39 bases in frame from base 1. V is clipped by 3 bases and J by 1 base, and the sequence between their germline boundaries is 7 bases long.

Overall results and qualifications from the work: Clinical and demographic metadata were provided uncurated, with the amount varying by source and participant.

Sequenced sample: PBMCs or T cells enriched from blood (not recorded which). The chain is encoded by TRBV5-6 joined to TRBJ1-1, and TRBD1 may be the D gene, going by 5 matching bases. The receptor comes from a woman in her twenties or thirties who had been exposed to COVID-19. The sequenced DNA: TGTGCCAGCAGCTGGGGGGAGAACACTGAAGCTTTCTTT. The translation is CASSWGENTEAFF.